This is a list of T cell receptor beta chains from one sample in a study of blood T cell repertoires in COVID-19. Sequenced by immunoSEQ multiplex PCR; TCRdb stores in-frame clones only, minus some. Of more than 150,000 clones in the sample, roughly three quarters were seen once. The sample consisted of PBMCs or T cells enriched from blood (not recorded which). The receptors originated from a man in his fifties or sixties who had been exposed to COVID-19. The CDR3 runs from the conserved cysteine through the conserved F or W. Each record gives: J gene, V gene, clone size, D gene, CDR3 protein, CDR3 DNA. D genes are given only for firm matches. The size of a clone is reported for some rows only, either as once, few or many, or as a class for expanded clones.

J gene: TRBJ1-6
V gene: TRBV7-9
clone size: .
D gene: TRBD1
CDR3 protein: CASSLATGADSPLHF
CDR3 DNA: TGTGCCAGCAGCTTAGCGACAGGGGCGGATTCACCCCTCCACTTT

J gene: TRBJ2-3
V gene: TRBV5-3
clone size: few
D gene: .
CDR3 protein: CARSLKTAGLTSTDTQYF
CDR3 DNA: TGTGCCAGAAGCTTGAAGACCGCTGGGCTAACTAGCACAGATACGCAGTATTTT

J gene: TRBJ2-1
V gene: TRBV6-2/TRBV6-3
clone size: .
D gene: TRBD2
CDR3 protein: CASSPLAEIYNEQFF
CDR3 DNA: TGTGCCAGCAGCCCTCTAGCGGAAATCTACAATGAGCAGTTCTTC

J gene: TRBJ2-5
V gene: TRBV5-1
clone size: .
D gene: TRBD1
CDR3 protein: CASSFTGTGGLSETQYF
CDR3 DNA: TGCGCCAGCAGCTTTACCGGGACAGGGGGTTTGAGTGAGACCCAGTACTTC

J gene: TRBJ2-1
V gene: TRBV13
clone size: .
D gene: .
CDR3 protein: CASSLGGTPYNEQFF
CDR3 DNA: TGTGCCAGCAGCTTAGGTGGGACACCCTACAATGAGCAGTTCTTC

J gene: TRBJ2-7
V gene: TRBV27
clone size: .
D gene: TRBD1
CDR3 protein: CASSLGQGGKYF
CDR3 DNA: TGTGCCAGCAGTCTCGGACAGGGCGGGAAGTACTTC

J gene: TRBJ2-7
V gene: TRBV6-1
clone size: .
D gene: TRBD1
CDR3 protein: CASNNRGFHEQYF
CDR3 DNA: TGTGCCAGCAACAACAGGGGATTCCACGAGCAGTACTTC

J gene: TRBJ2-1
V gene: TRBV11-2
clone size: few
D gene: TRBD2
CDR3 protein: CASSPELAGDYEQFF
CDR3 DNA: TGTGCCAGCAGCCCCGAACTAGCGGGAGACTATGAGCAGTTCTTC

J gene: TRBJ1-1
V gene: TRBV10-3
clone size: .
D gene: .
CDR3 protein: CAISESLQGSAFF
CDR3 DNA: TGTGCCATCAGTGAGTCCCTACAGGGTTCAGCTTTCTTT

J gene: TRBJ1-4
V gene: TRBV7-8
clone size: .
D gene: .
CDR3 protein: CASRPSRAILEKLFF
CDR3 DNA: TGTGCCAGCCGACCCTCGCGAGCGATACTAGAAAAACTGTTTTTT

J gene: TRBJ1-2
V gene: TRBV29-1
clone size: .
D gene: .
CDR3 protein: CSVDSLMRHNNYGYTF
CDR3 DNA: TGCAGCGTTGATAGTCTTATGCGACACAATAACTATGGCTACACCTTC

J gene: TRBJ1-4
V gene: TRBV29-1
clone size: .
D gene: TRBD1
CDR3 protein: CSATGTGNEKLFF
CDR3 DNA: TGCAGCGCCACCGGGACAGGGAACGAAAAACTGTTTTTT

J gene: TRBJ2-7
V gene: TRBV9
clone size: .
D gene: TRBD1
CDR3 protein: CASSPGTGGSYEQYF
CDR3 DNA: TGTGCCAGCAGCCCCGGGACAGGGGGCTCCTACGAGCAGTACTTC

J gene: TRBJ1-2
V gene: TRBV10-3
clone size: .
D gene: TRBD1
CDR3 protein: CAISESGTGNYGYTF
CDR3 DNA: TGTGCCATCAGTGAGTCGGGGACAGGGAACTATGGCTACACCTTC

J gene: TRBJ2-2
V gene: TRBV6-1
clone size: .
D gene: TRBD1
CDR3 protein: CASSDYGTGKTGELFF
CDR3 DNA: TGTGCCAGCAGTGATTATGGGACAGGAAAAACCGGGGAGCTGTTTTTT

J gene: TRBJ2-7
V gene: TRBV19
clone size: .
D gene: .
CDR3 protein: CASSIGPRGRGTNEQYF
CDR3 DNA: TGTGCCAGTAGTATCGGCCCTAGAGGGCGGGGAACGAACGAGCAGTACTTC

J gene: TRBJ1-6
V gene: TRBV30
clone size: .
D gene: .
CDR3 protein: CAWSGPETSRSPLHF
CDR3 DNA: TGTGCCTGGAGTGGTCCCGAGACTTCGAGATCACCCCTCCACTTT